What follows is one T cell receptor beta chain and its context. Its antigen is still unknown. At one boundary the junction diverges from the germline segment, which might be a read error. Peripheral blood was drawn, about 9.7 milliliters per donor. This sample is drawn from a study of blood T cells in healthy people across ages. Findings of the study overall: Naive CD4+ cells and diversity were both higher in long-lived donors than in aged donors. Estimates drawn from one million T cells were deemed to understate diversity.

Germline V gene lookup returns CDR1 ENHRY and CDR2 SYGVKD. The length of the CDR3 is 13 residues. Primed by a sample-barcoded 5' primer and a J-beta primer mix, a second PCR proceeded for about 6 to 11 cycles. Each CDR3 protein is one row after TCRdb ran MiXCR on the 5' RACE reads. The sample shows some 1.8 million distinct CDR3 sequences, 30% to 40% of them seen only once. The V call is TRBV10-3, the J call TRBJ2-7; unclear D gene. The sample was blood. This clonotype was obtained from a human donor in good health. CDR3 nucleotide sequence: TGTGCCGTCAGTGGATCAGACACCTACGAGCAGTACTTC. This gives the protein CAVSGSDTYEQYF.